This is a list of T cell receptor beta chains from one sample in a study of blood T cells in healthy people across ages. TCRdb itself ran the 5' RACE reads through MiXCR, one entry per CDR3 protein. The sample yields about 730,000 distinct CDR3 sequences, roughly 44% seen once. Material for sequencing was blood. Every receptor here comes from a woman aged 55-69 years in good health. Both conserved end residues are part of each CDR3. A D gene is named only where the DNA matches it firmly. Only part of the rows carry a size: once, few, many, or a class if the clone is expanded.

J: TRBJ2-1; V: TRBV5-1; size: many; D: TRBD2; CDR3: CASRGLAGEGEQFF; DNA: TGCGCCAGCAGGGGACTAGCGGGGGAAGGAGAGCAGTTCTTC
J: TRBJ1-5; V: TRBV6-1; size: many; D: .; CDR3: CASSEAGGFNQPQHF; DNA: TGTGCCAGCAGTGAAGCTGGAGGGTTCAATCAGCCCCAGCATTTT
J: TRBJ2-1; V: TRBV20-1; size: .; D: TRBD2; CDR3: CSALAGGEDNEQFF; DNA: TGCAGTGCACTAGCGGGAGGTGAGGACAATGAGCAGTTCTTC
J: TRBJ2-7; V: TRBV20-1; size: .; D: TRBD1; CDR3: CSAPARDRAYEQYF; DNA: TGCAGTGCTCCGGCCCGGGACAGGGCCTACGAGCAGTACTTC
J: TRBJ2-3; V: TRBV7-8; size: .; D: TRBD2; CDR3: CASSPGGRGGPPSTDTQYF; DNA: TGTGCCAGCAGCCCTGGGGGACGGGGGGGTCCCCCTAGCACAGATACGCAGTATTTT
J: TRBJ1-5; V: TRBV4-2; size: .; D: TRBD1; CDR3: CASSRGTGGKDGNQPRHF; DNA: TGTGCCAGCAGCCGAGGGACAGGGGGCAAAGACGGCAATCAGCCCCGGCATTTT
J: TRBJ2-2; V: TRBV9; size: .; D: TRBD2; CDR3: CASSLRLAGANTGELFF; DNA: TGTGCCAGCAGCCTCAGGCTAGCGGGTGCGAACACCGGGGAGCTGTTTTTT
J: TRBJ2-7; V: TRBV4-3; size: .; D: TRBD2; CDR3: CASSQDASGRAGNEQYF; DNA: TGCGCCAGCAGCCAAGATGCTAGCGGGAGGGCGGGAAATGAGCAGTACTTC
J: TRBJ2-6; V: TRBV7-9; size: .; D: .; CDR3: CASSSRRDVYSGTNVLTF; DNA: TGTGCCAGCAGCTCTCGCCGGGACGTCTACTCTGGGACCAACGTCCTGACTTTC
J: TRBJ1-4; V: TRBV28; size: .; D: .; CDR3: CASSLVRNEKLFF; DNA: TGTGCCAGCAGTTTGGTTCGAAATGAAAAACTGTTTTTT
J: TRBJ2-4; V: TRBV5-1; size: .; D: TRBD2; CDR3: CASSLREGPLAKNIQYF; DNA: TGCGCCAGCAGCTTACGGGAGGGCCCCTTAGCCAAAAACATTCAGTACTTC
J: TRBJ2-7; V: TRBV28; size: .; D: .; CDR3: CASSLFKTGDYEQYF; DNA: TGTGCCAGCAGTTTATTCAAGACCGGGGACTACGAGCAGTACTTC
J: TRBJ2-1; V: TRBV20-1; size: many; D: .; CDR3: CSAPKTRTNNEQFF; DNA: TGCAGTGCACCCAAGACCAGGACGAACAATGAGCAGTTCTTC
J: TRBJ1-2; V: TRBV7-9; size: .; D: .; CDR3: CASSLLNTAYGYTF; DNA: TGTGCCAGCAGCTTATTAAATACAGCCTATGGCTACACCTTC
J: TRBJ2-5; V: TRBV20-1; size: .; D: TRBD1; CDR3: CSAPDRGQETQYF; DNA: TGCAGTGCCCCTGACAGGGGGCAAGAGACCCAGTACTTC
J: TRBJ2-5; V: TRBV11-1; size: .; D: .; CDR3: CASSFADQGTPYF; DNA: TGTGCCAGCAGCTTTGCCGATCAGGGGACCCCGTACTTC